This T cell receptor beta chain was retrieved from a study of regulatory T cells in long-lasting Graves disease. Germline V gives CDR1 SGDLS, CDR2 YYNGEE. The CDR3 is 15 amino acids. Between the trimmed V and J ends, which lost 4 bases and 4 bases, there was a span of 17 bases. Combining iRepertoire HTBI primers with Arm-PCR of CDR3 regions, the authors built TCR beta libraries. TCRdb re-called the multiplex PCR reads through MiXCR, storing one row per CDR3 protein. Among 360,000 or so distinct CDR3 sequences listed, about 11% were seen once. As for time point: newly diagnosed GD, antithyroid drugs for less than 3 months. TCR sequences were obtained from RNA taken from PBMCs. These same data were also listed under a study on T cells in Graves' hyperthyroidism and ophthalmopathy.

This receptor was identified in a woman under 30 with Graves disease. The chain is built from TRBV9 and TRBJ1-2; D might be TRBD1 (5 bases). The sample here was peripheral blood mononuclear cells (PBMCs), taken at new diagnosis, from a patient treated with antithyroid drugs. CDR3 coding DNA: TGTGCCAGCAGCTTCCGGACAAGTGGGTTCTATGGCTACACCTTC. Its translation: CASSFRTSGFYGYTF.